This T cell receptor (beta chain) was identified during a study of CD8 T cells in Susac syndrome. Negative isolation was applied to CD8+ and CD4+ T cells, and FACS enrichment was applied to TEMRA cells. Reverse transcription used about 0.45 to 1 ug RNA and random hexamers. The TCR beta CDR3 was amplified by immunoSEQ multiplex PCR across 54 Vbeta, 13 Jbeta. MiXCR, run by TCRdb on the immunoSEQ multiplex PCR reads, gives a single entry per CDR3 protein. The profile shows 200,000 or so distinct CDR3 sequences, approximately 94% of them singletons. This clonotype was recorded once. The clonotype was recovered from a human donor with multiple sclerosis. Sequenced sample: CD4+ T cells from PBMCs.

The CDR3 nucleotides are TGTGCCACCAGTGATTTTGGGGGAGGAGAGACCCAGTACTTC. It specifies CATSDFGGGETQYF. The chain has TRBV24-1 and TRBJ2-5; D possibly corresponds to TRBD2 (6 bases). This CDR3 contains 14 residues. V was cut by 1 base and J by 4 bases, with 9 bases left in between. Germline loops: CDR1 KGHDR, CDR2 SFDVKD.